The rows below give T cell receptor beta chains drawn from one sample of a study of blood T cell repertoires in COVID-19. The table came from immunoSEQ multiplex PCR; TCRdb's copy has only in-frame clones and leaves some out. The sample records roughly 250,000 clones, approximately 86% being singletons. The sequenced sample consisted of peripheral blood. Source of these receptors: an elderly woman with active or convalescent COVID-19. Both conserved end residues are part of each CDR3. A D gene is named only where the DNA matches it firmly. The listing skips clone size in some rows; elsewhere it reads once, few, many or a size class.

J | D | V | size | CDR3 | DNA
TRBJ2-1 | TRBD1 | TRBV5-5 | NA | CASSLGTGHNEQFF | TGTGCCAGCAGCTTGGGGACAGGCCACAATGAGCAGTTCTTC
TRBJ1-5 | NA | TRBV2 | NA | CASSESGYNQPQHF | TGTGCCAGCAGTGAATCCGGGTACAATCAGCCCCAGCATTTT
TRBJ1-1 | NA | TRBV5-1 | few | CASSGGTGTEAFF | TGCGCCAGCAGCGGGGGGACGGGCACTGAAGCTTTCTTT
TRBJ1-1 | TRBD1 | TRBV3-1/TRBV3-2 | NA | CASSLNRGVNTEAFF | TGTGCCAGCAGCCTCAACAGGGGCGTGAACACTGAAGCTTTCTTT
TRBJ1-1 | TRBD1 | TRBV11-1 | NA | CASSFTGVEAFF | TGTGCCAGCAGCTTTACAGGGGTGGAAGCTTTCTTT
TRBJ2-3 | NA | TRBV9 | NA | CASSVEREDTQYF | TGTGCCAGCAGCGTAGAAAGGGAGGATACGCAGTATTTT
TRBJ1-6 | NA | TRBV28 | NA | CASSFGQRGGSPLHF | TGTGCCAGCAGCTTCGGACAGAGAGGTGGTTCACCCCTCCACTTT
TRBJ2-3 | TRBD1 | TRBV28 | NA | CASSLGGQGATDTQYF | TGTGCCAGCAGTTTAGGGGGACAGGGGGCCACAGATACGCAGTATTTT
TRBJ1-2 | NA | TRBV15 | NA | CATSPQGRDNYGYTF | TGTGCCACCAGCCCTCAGGGGCGCGATAACTATGGCTACACCTTC
TRBJ2-7 | TRBD2 | TRBV14 | NA | CASSSSFGTSPYEQYF | TGTGCCAGCAGCTCTTCCTTCGGGACTAGCCCCTACGAGCAGTACTTC
TRBJ1-3 | NA | TRBV10-2 | once | CASSAGQIVSGNTIYF | TGCGCCAGCAGTGCTGGACAGATAGTATCAGGAAACACCATATATTTT
TRBJ2-2 | TRBD2 | TRBV5-3 | few | CARSWGAGDTGELFF | TGTGCCAGAAGCTGGGGAGCGGGGGATACCGGGGAGCTGTTTTTT
TRBJ2-5 | TRBD1 | TRBV14 | NA | CASSQDLPGQGNPEVYQETQYF | TGTGCCAGCAGCCAAGATTTGCCGGGACAGGGGAACCCGGAGGTGTACCAAGAGACCCAGTACTTC
TRBJ2-3 | NA | TRBV5-4 | NA | CASSLELNTDTQYF | TGTGCCAGCAGCTTGGAACTAAATACAGATACGCAGTATTTT
TRBJ1-5 | NA | TRBV4-1 | few | CASSHADGGTVEDTQPQHF | TGCGCCAGCAGCCACGCTGATGGAGGGACGGTTGAGGATACTCAGCCCCAGCATTTT
TRBJ2-3 | NA | TRBV29-1 | once | CSVDAGLDTQYF | TGCAGCGTTGATGCGGGATTAGATACGCAGTATTTT
TRBJ2-1 | TRBD1 | TRBV7-6 | NA | CASSLAAVGPGQVYNEQFF | TGTGCCAGCAGCTTAGCGGCCGTGGGTCCGGGACAGGTTTACAATGAGCAGTTCTTC
TRBJ1-1 | NA | TRBV5-1 | NA | CASSPQAGNTEAFF | TGCGCCAGCAGTCCACAGGCAGGAAACACTGAAGCTTTCTTT
TRBJ1-1 | NA | TRBV6-5 | NA | CASTPGGGRGTEAFF | TGTGCCAGCACCCCGGGGGGGGGCCGGGGAACTGAAGCTTTCTTT
TRBJ2-1 | NA | TRBV19 | NA | CASIARTGTRGYNEQFF | TGTGCCAGTATCGCGCGAACGGGGACTCGGGGTTACAATGAGCAGTTCTTC
TRBJ2-7 | TRBD2 | TRBV5-1 | NA | CASSSNLAGQSYEQYF | TGCGCCAGCAGCTCGAACCTAGCGGGACAATCCTACGAGCAGTACTTC
TRBJ2-3 | NA | TRBV11-1 | NA | CASEGATDTQYF | TGTGCCTCGGAGGGGGCTACAGATACGCAGTATTTT
TRBJ2-1 | TRBD2 | TRBV25-1 | NA | CASKRGSSYNEQFF | TGTGCCAGCAAGCGGGGGAGCTCCTACAATGAGCAGTTCTTC
TRBJ1-5 | NA | TRBV28 | once | CASIGTYRDSNQPQHF | TGTGCCAGCATTGGGACATACCGGGACAGCAATCAGCCCCAGCATTTT
TRBJ2-3 | TRBD2 | TRBV2 | NA | CASGSAGVPDTQYF | TGTGCCAGCGGTTCCGCGGGAGTGCCAGATACGCAGTATTTT
TRBJ1-1 | NA | TRBV5-4 | NA | CASSLAEGPVAFF | TGTGCCAGCAGCTTGGCGGAGGGGCCCGTCGCTTTCTTT
TRBJ2-3 | NA | TRBV5-1 | few | CASSWQRDTQYF | TGCGCCAGCAGTTGGCAACGAGATACGCAGTATTTT
TRBJ2-7 | TRBD2 | TRBV5-4 | NA | CASSFSGSIAYEQYF | TGTGCCAGCAGCTTCAGCGGGAGTATCGCCTACGAGCAGTACTTC
TRBJ1-6 | TRBD1 | TRBV9 | few | CASSSRDRDNSPLHF | TGTGCCAGCAGCTCTCGGGACAGGGATAATTCACCCCTCCACTTT
TRBJ1-2 | NA | TRBV2 | few | CASSESRAHYGYTF | TGTGCCAGCAGTGAGTCCAGGGCGCACTATGGCTACACCTTC
TRBJ2-5 | TRBD1 | TRBV28 | NA | CASSPRQGSQETQYF | TGTGCCAGCAGCCCTCGACAGGGTTCTCAAGAGACCCAGTACTTC
TRBJ2-1 | TRBD1 | TRBV11-2 | NA | CASSKTGGAGYEQFF | TGTGCCAGCAGCAAGACAGGGGGCGCTGGTTATGAGCAGTTCTTC
TRBJ2-7 | NA | TRBV2 | once | CASTEGQSSYEQYF | TGTGCCAGCACGGAAGGACAGAGCTCCTACGAGCAGTACTTC
TRBJ2-7 | NA | TRBV10-1 | NA | CASSETGFEQYF | TGCGCCAGCAGTGAAACCGGGTTCGAGCAGTACTTC
TRBJ2-7 | NA | TRBV7-6 | NA | CASSLAHSGGAYEQYF | TGTGCCAGCAGCTTAGCTCATAGCGGAGGGGCCTACGAGCAGTACTTC
TRBJ1-3 | NA | TRBV7-8 | NA | CASSSRTEYSGNTIYF | TGTGCCAGCAGCTCCCGAACAGAATACTCTGGAAACACCATATATTTT
TRBJ2-1 | TRBD2 | TRBV5-1 | NA | CASSLALAGYNEQFF | TGCGCCAGCAGCTTGGCGCTAGCGGGGTACAATGAGCAGTTCTTC
TRBJ2-4 | TRBD1 | TRBV5-1 | NA | CASSLDRGAKNIQYF | TGCGCCAGCAGCTTAGACAGGGGAGCCAAAAACATTCAGTACTTC
TRBJ2-7 | TRBD1 | TRBV5-1 | NA | CATSPGGVFYEQYF | TGCGCCACCTCTCCAGGGGGTGTGTTCTACGAGCAGTACTTC
TRBJ2-2 | NA | TRBV19 | NA | CASNLNTGELFF | TGTGCCAGTAACTTAAACACCGGGGAGCTGTTTTTT
TRBJ2-1 | TRBD1 | TRBV28 | NA | CASSPTGTGGNEQFF | TGTGCCAGCAGCCCTACCGGGACAGGGGGCAATGAGCAGTTCTTC
TRBJ2-7 | TRBD1 | TRBV6-6 | NA | CASSSGDRGYEQYF | TGTGCCAGCAGTTCAGGGGACAGGGGCTACGAGCAGTACTTC
TRBJ1-1 | TRBD1 | TRBV6-5 | NA | CASSQHRGAEAFF | TGTGCCAGCAGCCAACACAGGGGGGCTGAAGCTTTCTTT